This T cell receptor beta chain was sequenced in a study of CD8 T cells in ankylosing spondylitis. The study, taken as a whole, reports: Disease-linked clones bore a CD8+ phenotype and were relatively rare in peripheral blood. Reportedly, matched ankylosing spondylitis synovial fluid was significantly enriched for disease-linked clones.

The V and J ends lost 5 bases and 8 bases, in that order; junction bases with no gene match: 9. This CDR3 has 15 amino acids. The germline V gene encodes CDR1 SEHNR and CDR2 FQNEAQ (reference sequence). TCRdb re-called the 5' RACE reads through MiXCR, storing one row per CDR3 protein. The sample includes about 36,000 distinct CDR3 sequences, 11% seen only once; the top ten take 20%. This clonotype was seen many times. What it binds is unknown. The sequence derives from a male donor with ankylosing spondylitis. V is TRBV7-9 and J is TRBJ1-2; 12 bases are shared with TRBD1. Input material: synovial fluid, either unsorted or a sorted T cell fraction (not recorded which). The CDR3 region has the DNA TGTGCCAGCAGCCTGGGACAGGGGGCGCCCGGGGGCTACACCTTC. Protein product: CASSLGQGAPGGYTF.